A single sample gave rise to the 26 T cell receptor beta chains below, sequenced in a study of regulatory T cells in long-lasting Graves disease. To make TCR beta libraries, researchers used iRepertoire HTBI primers and Arm-PCR of CDR3 regions. Each CDR3 protein is one row after TCRdb ran MiXCR on the multiplex PCR reads. The sample includes about 460,000 distinct CDR3 sequences, 12% to 15% of them seen just once. Time point given: newly diagnosed GD, antithyroid drugs for less than 3 months. The authors made the TCR library using RNA they extracted from PBMCs. The sample was also reused in another study, on T cells in Graves' hyperthyroidism and ophthalmopathy.

This material consisted of peripheral blood mononuclear cells (PBMCs), taken at new diagnosis, from a patient treated with antithyroid drugs. The origin of the receptors is a woman in her forties or fifties with Graves disease.

The CDR3, as DNA: TGTGCCAGTAGTATAGGGTTCGCCGGGGAGCTGTTTTTT. Residues: CASSIGFAGELFF. The J gene is TRBJ2-2, the V gene TRBV19; no firm D call. V lost 1 base, J lost 6 bases, and 6 bases lay in between. Germline lookup yields CDR1 LNHDA and CDR2 SQIVND (reference sequence). CDR3 length equals 13 residues.

Of note for this clonotype: A much larger clone lies one base from this, so it may be a read error. The V call is TRBV28, the J call TRBJ2-7, with D maybe TRBD2 (6 bases). The CDR3 is made up of 14 amino acids. Looked up from germline, CDR1 is MDHEN and CDR2 is SYDVKM. V was shortened by 10 bases and J by 5 bases, with 21 bases between the two germline ends. DNA for the CDR3: TGTGCCACAATCCTCGGGAGCGGGTCCCACGAGCAGTACTTC. Translating gives CATILGSGSHEQYF. Full variable domain (rest looked up from reference TRBV28 and TRBJ2-7): DVKVTQSSRYLVKRTGEKVFLECVQDMDHENMFWYRQDPGLGLRLIYFSYDVKMKEKGDIPEGYSVSREKKERFSLILESASTNQTSMYLCATILGSGSHEQYFGPGTRLTVT.

DNA of the CDR3: TGTGCCAGCAGGGGACAGGGGCTGCACACCATATATTTT. This codes for CASRGQGLHTIYF. This rearrangement joins TRBV28 to TRBJ1-3, with TRBD1 matching 10 bases. After removal of 6 bases from V and 8 bases from J, the junction contained 4 bases not matched to a gene. Germline lookup yields CDR1 MDHEN and CDR2 SYDVKM. The CDR3 contains 13 residues.

This clonotype came up a few times. V is TRBV2 and J is TRBJ2-1, with 7 bases lining up with TRBD2. The germline gives CDR1 SNHLY, CDR2 FYNNEI. This CDR3 comprises 14 residues. V lost 3 bases and J lost 7; bases outside the gene matches: 6. The CDR3 protein is CASSDSGINNEQFF. In nucleotides, the CDR3 is TGTGCCAGCAGTGACAGCGGGATAAATAATGAGCAGTTCTTC. Based on the CDR3 plus reference TRBV2 and TRBJ2-1, the full variable domain is EPEVTQTPSHQVTQMGQEVILRCVPISNHLYFYWYRQILGQKVEFLVSFYNNEISEKSEIFDDQFSVERPDGSNFTLKIRSTKLEDSAMYFCASSDSGINNEQFFGPGTRLTVL.

This clonotype came up many times. This chain connects TRBV30 to TRBJ2-1; D unresolved. The CDR3 is 12 residues long. CDR1 and CDR2 from the germline V gene are GTSNPN and SVGIG (reference sequence). Trimming cost V 1 base and J 4 bases, with 5 bases left between them. In DNA form, the CDR3 reads TGTGCCTGGAGTGGGACGTACAATGAGCAGTTCTTC. This translates into CAWSGTYNEQFF.

This clonotype showed up many times. V is TRBV10-3 and J is TRBJ1-1, with 8 bases that match TRBD1. This CDR3 spans 17 amino acids. Germline V gives CDR1 ENHRY, CDR2 SYGVKD. J was trimmed by 5 bases and V by 10 bases; bases with no gene match: 21. This CDR3 is CATPSSIRQGHLTEAFF. The CDR3 DNA sequence: TGTGCCACCCCCTCCTCCATCCGACAGGGGCATTTGACTGAAGCTTTCTTT.

This clonotype has a handful of counts. The chain combines TRBV28 with TRBJ1-6, with D perhaps TRBD1 (5 bases). The V end lost 4 bases, the J end lost 10 bases, and 17 bases lay between the germline ends. The CDR3 consists of 15 residues. Germline CDR1 and CDR2: MDHEN and SYDVKM. This CDR3 reads CASSSPQGFMSPLHF. CDR3 DNA sequence: TGTGCCAGCAGTTCCCCTCAGGGATTTATGTCACCCCTCCACTTT.

The chain has TRBV28 and TRBJ2-7; D is unresolved. V was shortened by 3 bases and J by 5 bases, with 14 bases between the two germline ends. Germline CDR1 is MDHEN and CDR2 is SYDVKM. The CDR3 loop spans 14 amino acids. In DNA, the CDR3 is TGTGCCAGCAGTTTGCTTAGAGGTTGGGACGAGCAGTACTTC. Amino acid sequence: CASSLLRGWDEQYF.

As concerns this clonotype: One end of the junction varies from germline; a read error may be responsible. V usage is TRBV28 and J usage is TRBJ1-2; no reliable D call. CDR1 and CDR2 from the germline V gene are MDHEN and SYDVKM. This CDR3 is built from 15 residues. The CDR3 nucleotides are TGTGCCAGCAGTCCATTTGTCCGTTCTAACTATAGCTACACCTTC. This translates into CASSPFVRSNYSYTF.

J is TRBJ1-1 and V is TRBV14; 8 positions match TRBD1. The CDR3 length is 17 residues. V was clipped by 3 bases and J by 0 bases; unmatched bases: 9. CDR1 and CDR2 (germline): SGHDN, FVKESK. The CDR3 DNA is TGTGCCAGCAGCCACCTCGGCAGGGGGCGAATGAACACTGAAGCTTTCTTT. It translates to CASSHLGRGRMNTEAFF.

The table lists this clonotype with a few counts. This rearrangement joins TRBV7-8 to TRBJ2-3; 11 bases match TRBD2. The CDR3 extends over 16 amino acids. Trimming at V came to 0 bases and at J to 3 bases, leaving 2 bases not matched to a gene. The germline V gene encodes CDR1 SGHVS and CDR2 FQNEAQ. The CDR3 loop is CASSLARTSGTDTQYF. The CDR3, as DNA: TGTGCCAGCAGCTTAGCGCGGACTAGCGGGACAGATACGCAGTATTTT.

For this clonotype: Germline is not matched at one junction end, which may reflect a read error. This chain joins TRBV4-2 and TRBJ1-4; D perhaps matches TRBD1 (5 bases). Germline CDR1 LGHNA, CDR2 YNFKEQ. This CDR3 is built from 16 residues. CDR3 loop: CASSEDQPGRDEKLFF. The CDR3 region has the DNA TGTGCCAGCAGCGAAGATCAGCCAGGGCGCGATGAAAAACTGTTTTTT.

This clonotype has ten or more counts. The rearrangement uses TRBV10-1 and TRBJ2-3; TRBD2 aligns across 15 bases. J gave up 5 bases and V 3 bases, and 3 bases lay outside the gene matches. Per the germline V gene, CDR1 is WNHNN and CDR2 is SYGVQD (reference sequence). The CDR3 is 16 amino acids. The CDR3, as DNA: TGCGCCAGCAGTGACGGGACTAGCGGGAGGCGAGATACGCAGTATTTT. Its protein is CASSDGTSGRRDTQYF.

This chain connects TRBV6-1 to TRBJ1-3; TRBD1 agrees at 7 bases. The germline V gene has CDR1 MNHNS and CDR2 SASEGT. V lost 6 bases and J lost 2; bases outside the gene matches: 10. The CDR3 is made up of 16 amino acids. The CDR3 DNA reads as TGTGCCAGCAGCAAATCTTTGGGGACAGCTGGAAACACCATATATTTT. Translating it yields CASSKSLGTAGNTIYF.

This clonotype occurred many times. The chain has TRBV7-3 and TRBJ2-1; a weak D match, TRBD2 (5 bases). V was trimmed by 5 bases and J by 7 bases, leaving 12 bases between them. The V gene's germline CDR1 is SGHTA and CDR2 FQGTGA. CDR3 length: 13 amino acids. CDR3 protein: CASSIGLGNEQFF. The CDR3 DNA follows: TGTGCCAGCAGCATCGGACTGGGGAATGAGCAGTTCTTC. Supplemented by reference TRBV7-3 and TRBJ2-1, the full variable domain reads GAGVSQTPSNKVTEKGKYVELRCDPISGHTALYWYRQSLGQGPEFLIYFQGTGAADDSGLPNDRFFAVRPEGSVSTLKIQRTERGDSAVYLCASSIGLGNEQFFGPGTRLTVL.

This clonotype was detected many times. CDR3 nucleotides: TGTGCCAGCAGCTTAGGACCGGACCCGCGGAATGAAAAACTGTTTTTT. Its protein is CASSLGPDPRNEKLFF. The J gene is TRBJ1-4, the V gene TRBV11-2; D ambiguous. Germline loops: CDR1 SGHAT, CDR2 FQNNGV. The CDR3 is 16 amino acids. Trimming cost V 1 base and J 5 bases, with 14 bases left between them.

This clonotype was picked up many times. The V gene is TRBV28, the J gene TRBJ2-7; TRBD1 agrees at 9 bases. V trimming: 6 bases; J trimming: 1 base; junction bases outside the gene matches: 4. The CDR3 spans 14 residues. CDR1 is MDHEN, CDR2 SYDVKM, per germline. CDR3 bases: TGTGCCAGCAGGCCCGGGACAGGGTCCTACGAGCAGTACTTC. It is translated as CASRPGTGSYEQYF.

This clonotype has a count of ten or more. The rearrangement links TRBV27 to TRBJ2-7; TRBD2 is a possible D gene (6 bases). The CDR3 extends over 15 amino acids. Trimming removed 0 bases from V and 7 bases from J, with 16 bases in between. CDR1 is MNHEY, CDR2 SMNVEV, per germline (reference sequence). The CDR3 reads CASSLSRTGTREQYF. The DNA for the CDR3 is TGTGCCAGCAGTTTATCGCGGACCGGGACTCGTGAGCAGTACTTC.

This clonotype has at least ten counts. V is TRBV20-1 and J is TRBJ2-5; 7 bases line up with TRBD2. CDR3 length equals 15 residues. Trimming took 3 bases from V and 5 from J; bases not matched to a gene: 12. The germline V gene encodes CDR1 DFQATT and CDR2 SNEGSKA (reference sequence). The CDR3 DNA is TGCAGTGCTAGTGCCGTCCGACTAGCTCTCGAGACCCAGTACTTC. It is translated as CSASAVRLALETQYF.

This clonotype was picked up a small number of times. The chain uses TRBV4-1 and TRBJ2-1; D gene ambiguous. The length of the CDR3 is 17 residues. V was trimmed by 3 bases and J by 0 bases, leaving 15 bases between them. CDR1 and CDR2 from the germline V gene are MGHRA and YSYEKL. CDR3 amino acids: CASSHLYDKSSYNEQFF. CDR3 DNA: TGCGCCAGCAGCCATCTCTACGACAAGAGCTCCTACAATGAGCAGTTCTTC.

The chain carries TRBV7-2 and TRBJ2-7, with D maybe TRBD2 (6 bases). The germline gives CDR1 SGHTA, CDR2 FQGNSA. This CDR3 has 13 amino acids. V lost 2 bases and J lost 4, with 9 bases in between. The CDR3 reads CASSLLARYEQYF. In nucleotides, the CDR3 is TGTGCCAGCAGCTTACTAGCGAGATACGAGCAGTACTTC. The variable domain in full, completed from reference TRBV7-2 and TRBJ2-7, reads GAGVSQSPSNKVTEKGKDVELRCDPISGHTALYWYRQSLGQGLEFLIYFQGNSAPDKSGLPSDRFSAERTGGSVSTLTIQRTQQEDSAVYLCASSLLARYEQYFGPGTRLTVT.

Ten or more counts support this clonotype. The gene calls are TRBV30 and TRBJ2-7, with TRBD2 identical over 8 bases. The length of the CDR3 is 17 residues. Germline CDR1 reads GTSNPN; CDR2 reads SVGIG (reference sequence). Germline trimming cut 0 bases from V and 3 bases from J; bases unmatched to any gene: 13. This chain's CDR3 is CAWSVWRTSGRYYEQYF. CDR3 in DNA: TGTGCCTGGAGTGTTTGGCGCACCAGCGGGAGATACTACGAGCAGTACTTC.

This clonotype was observed at least ten times. The CDR3 is CASSLTGSGLAGGNEQFF. CDR3 coding DNA: TGTGCCAGCAGCTTAACCGGATCGGGACTAGCGGGCGGCAATGAGCAGTTCTTC. The V gene is TRBV7-3, the J gene TRBJ2-1, with 12 bases lining up with TRBD2. The junction had 9 bases not matched to a gene; V was cut back by 0 bases and J by 6 bases. CDR3 length equals 18 residues. Germline CDR1 is SGHTA and CDR2 is FQGTGA. Combining the CDR3 with reference TRBV7-3 and TRBJ2-1 gives the whole variable domain GAGVSQTPSNKVTEKGKYVELRCDPISGHTALYWYRQSLGQGPEFLIYFQGTGAADDSGLPNDRFFAVRPEGSVSTLKIQRTERGDSAVYLCASSLTGSGLAGGNEQFFGPGTRLTVL.

The rearrangement links TRBV9 to TRBJ2-7; 12 nucleotides align to TRBD2. Germline CDR1 and CDR2: SGDLS and YYNGEE. The V segment lost 2 bases and the J segment 3 bases; nucleotides outside the gene matches: 3. The CDR3 totals 15 residues. CDR3 amino acids: CASSVGTSGYYEQYF. DNA for the CDR3: TGTGCCAGCAGCGTCGGGACTAGCGGGTACTACGAGCAGTACTTC.

At least ten counts were recorded for this clonotype. The chain links TRBV9 to TRBJ1-4, with D possibly being TRBD1 (6 bases). Germline-derived CDR1 and CDR2 are SGDLS and YYNGEE. V lost 6 bases and J lost 0, with 9 bases in between. The CDR3 is 14 amino acids. CDR3 coding DNA: TGTGCCAGCACCAGGGGCGCAACTAATGAAAAACTGTTTTTT. Amino acid sequence: CASTRGATNEKLFF.

Concerning this clonotype itself: This could be a read error, since a much larger clone is one nucleotide away. This chain uses TRBV5-1 with TRBJ2-7; TRBD1 or TRBD2 may be the D gene (6 bases each). The ends were cut back, 3 bases at V and 4 bases at J, with 14 bases in the middle. The CDR3 sequence is 14 residues long. In germline, CDR1 is SGHRS, CDR2 YFSETQ. The CDR3 nucleotides are TGCGCCAGCAGCTCGCGGGACGGACAGTACGAGCAGTACTTC. This codes for CASSSRDGQYEQYF.